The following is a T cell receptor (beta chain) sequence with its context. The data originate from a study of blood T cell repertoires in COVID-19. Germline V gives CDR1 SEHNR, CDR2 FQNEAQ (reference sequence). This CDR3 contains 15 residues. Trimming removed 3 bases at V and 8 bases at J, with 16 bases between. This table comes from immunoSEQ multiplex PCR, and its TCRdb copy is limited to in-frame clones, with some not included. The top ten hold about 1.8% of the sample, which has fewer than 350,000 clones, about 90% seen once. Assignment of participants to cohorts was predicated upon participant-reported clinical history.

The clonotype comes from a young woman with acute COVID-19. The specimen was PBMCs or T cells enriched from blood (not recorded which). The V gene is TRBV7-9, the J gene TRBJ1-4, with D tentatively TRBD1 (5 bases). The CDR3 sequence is CASSFGRASREKLFF. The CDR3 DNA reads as TGTGCCAGCAGCTTTGGCAGGGCGAGTAGAGAAAAACTGTTTTTT.